These 6 T cell receptor beta chains came from one sample sequenced in a study of T cell responses to AZD1222 COVID-19 vaccine. The data were produced by immunoSEQ multiplex PCR, yet TCRdb's version contains in-frame clones alone and is incomplete. The sample has more than 150,000 clones; just over 90% are singletons. The material was peripheral blood, obtained on day 0 of AZD1222 vaccination. The receptors derive from an adult in good health.

The rearrangement joins TRBV28 to TRBJ1-6; tentative D call: TRBD1 (5 bases). CDR1 MDHEN and CDR2 SYDVKM come from the germline V gene. The CDR3 sequence is 15 residues long. The V end lost 3 bases, the J end lost 0 bases, and 6 bases lay between the germline ends. Here the CDR3 reads CASSLQGSYNSPLHF. The CDR3 DNA is TGTGCCAGCAGTTTGCAGGGCTCCTATAATTCACCCCTCCACTTT.

The chain recombines TRBV9 with TRBJ1-1; D is possibly TRBD1 (5 bases). Germline CDR1 and CDR2: SGDLS and YYNGEE. The CDR3 sequence is 14 residues long. V shed 8 bases and J shed 7 bases, with 21 bases lying between them. The CDR3 DNA reads as TGTGCCAGTTCCCCGGGGCAAACAAGGGTTGAAGCTTTCTTT. Its translation: CASSPGQTRVEAFF.

The CDR3, as DNA: TGCGCCAGCAGCTTGGAACCCAGGGTATCCTACAATGAGCAGTTCTTC. Protein: CASSLEPRVSYNEQFF. The chain uses TRBV5-1 and TRBJ2-1; tentative D call: TRBD1 (5 bases). V was clipped by 0 bases and J by 1 base, with 11 bases between them. The germline CDR1 and CDR2 sequences are SGHRS and YFSETQ. CDR3 length: 16 amino acids.

This chain's CDR3 is CASSPGGISSYEQYF. The CDR3 bases are TGTGCCAGCTCACCCGGGGGGATTAGCTCCTACGAGCAGTACTTC. The chain carries TRBV18 and TRBJ2-7; TRBD2 aligns across 7 bases. The germline gives CDR1 KGHSH, CDR2 LQKENI. This CDR3 region has 15 residues. With 3 bases clipped from V and 0 bases from J, the junction kept 5 bases outside the gene matches. Variable domain in full (rest from reference TRBV18 and TRBJ2-7): NAGVMQNPRHLVRRRGQEARLRCSPMKGHSHVYWYRQLPEEGLKFMVYLQKENIIDESGMPKERFSAEFPKEGPSILRIQQVVRGDSAAYFCASSPGGISSYEQYFGPGTRLTVT.

The chain links TRBV28 to TRBJ2-1; the D gene is possibly TRBD2 (6 bases). Germline V gene sequence: CDR1 MDHEN, CDR2 SYDVKM. This CDR3 is 14 amino acids long. V was clipped by 5 bases and J by 0 bases, with 8 bases between them. The CDR3 protein is CASSTGGSYNEQFF. Here the CDR3 DNA reads TGTGCCAGCAGTACCGGGGGCTCCTACAATGAGCAGTTCTTC.

In this sample, this clone turned up a few times. The chain carries TRBV7-2 and TRBJ1-2; tentatively, D is TRBD1 (5 bases). Deletions cut 4 bases from V and 5 bases from J, with 17 bases between. This CDR3 contains 15 residues. CDR1 is SGHTA and CDR2 is FQGNSA in the germline V gene. CDR3 DNA: TGTGCCAGCAGCTCCCTCCGGGGGGGACTGTATGGCTACACCTTC. Its protein is CASSSLRGGLYGYTF.